A selection of T cell receptor beta chains follows, all from one sample in a study of blood T cell repertoires in COVID-19. The repertoire was sequenced with immunoSEQ multiplex PCR; TCRdb's copy has only in-frame clones and lacks some. The sample carries approximately 120,000 clones, around four fifths recorded once. Sequencing was performed on peripheral blood. The receptors derive from a woman between 55 and 75 years old with acute or convalescent COVID-19. The CDR3 runs from the conserved cysteine through the conserved F or W. A D gene is named only where the DNA matches it firmly. Clone size is given for some rows only: seen once, a few or many times, or a class if the clone is expanded.

v_gene: TRBV6-5; abundance: -; d_gene: TRBD2; j_gene: TRBJ2-7; CDR3aa: CASSRRGGEQYF; CDR3nt: TGTGCCAGCAGCCGCCGGGGGGGCGAGCAGTACTTC
v_gene: TRBV7-8; abundance: -; d_gene: -; j_gene: TRBJ2-1; CDR3aa: CASSEDSSYNEQFF; CDR3nt: TGTGCCAGCAGCGAGGATAGCTCCTACAATGAGCAGTTCTTC
v_gene: TRBV19; abundance: -; d_gene: -; j_gene: TRBJ2-5; CDR3aa: CASSPLNVQETQYF; CDR3nt: TGTGCCAGTAGTCCCCTTAATGTTCAAGAGACCCAGTACTTC
v_gene: TRBV4-1; abundance: -; d_gene: TRBD2; j_gene: TRBJ2-2; CDR3aa: CASSRTAGEVTGELFF; CDR3nt: TGCGCCAGCAGCCGTACGGCGGGAGAGGTCACCGGGGAGCTGTTTTTT
v_gene: TRBV7-2; abundance: -; d_gene: -; j_gene: TRBJ1-1; CDR3aa: CASSLPRQVNTEAFF; CDR3nt: TGTGCCAGCAGCTTACCCCGACAGGTGAACACTGAAGCTTTCTTT
v_gene: TRBV20-1; abundance: -; d_gene: -; j_gene: TRBJ2-5; CDR3aa: CSDRRETQYF; CDR3nt: TGCAGTGACAGAAGGGAGACCCAGTACTTC
v_gene: TRBV21-1; abundance: -; d_gene: -; j_gene: TRBJ1-1; CDR3aa: CASSRGQGARISTEAFF; CDR3nt: TGTGCCAGCAGCAGAGGACAGGGGGCGAGGATAAGCACTGAAGCTTTCTTT
v_gene: TRBV18; abundance: -; d_gene: -; j_gene: TRBJ1-5; CDR3aa: CASSPMSTASNQPQHF; CDR3nt: TGTGCCAGCTCACCAATGTCGACAGCTTCCAATCAGCCCCAGCATTTT
v_gene: TRBV7-2; abundance: few; d_gene: -; j_gene: TRBJ2-1; CDR3aa: CASSLAGLGSYNEQFF; CDR3nt: TGTGCCAGCAGCTTAGCGGGACTCGGGTCCTACAATGAGCAGTTCTTC
v_gene: TRBV4-2; abundance: -; d_gene: -; j_gene: TRBJ2-7; CDR3aa: CASSQVGRGTYEQYF; CDR3nt: TGTGCCAGCAGCCAAGTGGGTCGGGGGACTTACGAGCAGTACTTC
v_gene: TRBV27; abundance: -; d_gene: -; j_gene: TRBJ1-4; CDR3aa: CASSGAGQYEKLFF; CDR3nt: TGTGCCAGCAGTGGTGCCGGACAGTATGAAAAACTGTTTTTT
v_gene: TRBV19; abundance: few; d_gene: -; j_gene: TRBJ1-2; CDR3aa: CASSTRSVYGYTF; CDR3nt: TGTGCCAGTAGTACCCGCTCGGTTTATGGCTACACCTTC
v_gene: TRBV2; abundance: -; d_gene: -; j_gene: TRBJ1-2; CDR3aa: CASSGTRLGYTF; CDR3nt: TGTGCCAGCAGTGGGACTAGATTAGGCTACACCTTC
v_gene: TRBV9; abundance: -; d_gene: -; j_gene: TRBJ2-2; CDR3aa: CASTRDNGNTGELFF; CDR3nt: TGTGCCAGTACCCGGGACAACGGCAACACCGGGGAGCTGTTTTTT
v_gene: TRBV28; abundance: -; d_gene: -; j_gene: TRBJ2-3; CDR3aa: CASSPHWTDTQYF; CDR3nt: TGTGCCAGCAGTCCACATTGGACAGATACGCAGTATTTT
v_gene: TRBV9; abundance: -; d_gene: -; j_gene: TRBJ1-2; CDR3aa: CASSVVGGSDYGYTF; CDR3nt: TGTGCCAGCAGCGTAGTCGGGGGTTCGGACTATGGCTACACCTTC
v_gene: TRBV6-5; abundance: -; d_gene: TRBD1; j_gene: TRBJ1-5; CDR3aa: CASRHRDRGYQPQHF; CDR3nt: TGTGCCAGCAGACACCGGGACAGGGGGTATCAGCCCCAGCATTTT
v_gene: TRBV6-5; abundance: -; d_gene: -; j_gene: TRBJ2-2; CDR3aa: CASTGRRGGTGELFF; CDR3nt: TGTGCCAGCACTGGTCGAAGAGGGGGCACCGGGGAGCTGTTTTTT
v_gene: TRBV28; abundance: few; d_gene: -; j_gene: TRBJ1-5; CDR3aa: CASSLLAGESNQPQHF; CDR3nt: TGTGCCAGCAGTTTATTGGCAGGGGAGAGCAATCAGCCCCAGCATTTT
v_gene: TRBV28; abundance: -; d_gene: -; j_gene: TRBJ2-3; CDR3aa: CASSFYSDTQYF; CDR3nt: TGTGCCAGCAGTTTTTATTCAGATACGCAGTATTTT
v_gene: TRBV12-3/TRBV12-4; abundance: -; d_gene: -; j_gene: TRBJ2-7; CDR3aa: CASSLAPGGQYF; CDR3nt: TGTGCCAGCAGTTTAGCGCCAGGAGGGCAGTACTTC
v_gene: TRBV11-2; abundance: -; d_gene: TRBD2; j_gene: TRBJ2-1; CDR3aa: CASSLDGTSGRSSLRDEQFF; CDR3nt: TGTGCCAGCAGCTTAGATGGGACTAGCGGGAGAAGCTCCCTAAGGGATGAGCAGTTCTTC
v_gene: TRBV30; abundance: -; d_gene: -; j_gene: TRBJ1-1; CDR3aa: CAWTPGGAEAFF; CDR3nt: TGTGCCTGGACTCCCGGGGGGGCTGAAGCTTTCTTT
v_gene: TRBV9; abundance: -; d_gene: -; j_gene: TRBJ2-1; CDR3aa: CASSGGLGRNEQFF; CDR3nt: TGTGCCAGCAGCGGGGGACTGGGGAGAAATGAGCAGTTCTTC